This T cell receptor (beta chain) emerged from a study of beta chain features in type 1 diabetes (dated by TCRdb to between 2017 and 2018). For the study in its entirety: Mean age, gender distribution, total cell number and subset yield did not differ between patients and healthy donors. A total of 107,917,701 sorted cells were examined across all samples, and the number of cells per subset was strongly correlated with RNA yield. The study compared the TCRB repertoires of sorted circulating CD4+ T cell subsets in recently diagnosed type 1 diabetes patients with those in matched healthy donors. Naive and central memory subsets were obtained from all 30 or so donors, but regulatory and stem cell-like memory subsets were isolated from only 8 patients and about 8 healthy donors. Points the paper makes about the study in general: Fewer insertions and more nucleotide deletions at VDJ recombination sites were observed in patients with type 1 diabetes, implying thymic rearrangement abnormalities. Type 1 diabetes patients showed a moderate but significant shortening of TCRB CDR3 length in all four CD4+ subsets. Shorter templates might be favored by PCR, yet because patient and control samples were amplified and corrected together, any such skew would affect both groups equally. Naive, central memory and regulatory TCRB repertoires appeared more similar among patients than among healthy donors. Sequencing cDNA rather than genomic DNA could over-represent highly expressing activated cells, although activation and CD3 levels did not differ between groups. Only small numbers of individuals were included in the HLA sub-analyses, which left unresolved whether HLA type had any influence on TCRB rearrangement.

The High Capacity cDNA Reverse Transcription Kit was used to reverse transcribe all of the isolated RNA, meaning that expressed TCRB transcripts were what got sequenced. Deep immunoSEQ sequencing was applied to naive, central memory and regulatory T cell samples, giving an average of about 3.4 million total reads per sample. After sorted cells were lysed in RLT buffer, RNA was extracted with DNase-treated RNeasy Micro or Mini kits, with the choice depending on cell number. Each cell subset was processed separately to prevent cross-contamination, with patient and healthy donor samples processed together. Using the immunoSEQ multiplex PCR, TCRB sequences were amplified from cDNA into 87-bp fragments spanning the CDR3 region. Amplicons were sequenced on the Illumina HiSeq platform. The paper's data handling went like this. Synthetic template baselines were used to correct PCR bias computationally, reads within Hamming distance 2 were collapsed together, and singletons that could not be merged were discarded. By aligning reads against IMGT, V, D and J genes, CDR3 length, and insertions or deletions at six rearrangement sites were assigned. Within each subset, clonotype counts were normalized to sorted cell number, after which true diversity and Gini coefficients were computed with the tcR R package. Repertoire sharing was quantified using the overlap coefficient calculated on TCRB nucleotide sequences. Out-of-frame TCRB sequences from naive cells were analyzed as a proxy for the pre-selection repertoire. As stored in TCRdb, this immuneACCESS dataset retains in-frame rearrangements with V and J assigned. A fraction of the clones does not appear; measured against another copy, unresolved V genes explain less than half of the discrepancy, and the remainder lacks a known reason. The DNA was the basis for D and trimming; V, J and clone size are from that table. Counted in this sample were hundreds of thousands of clones; about 16% of them appeared once. Together, the top ten hold about 0.097% of the sample.

In its sample, this clone was seen a few times. Which antigen it targets is not known. One base away there is no much larger clone; base qualities are not given. Trimming takes 5 bases from V and 5 bases from J, and the germline ends sit 9 bases apart. The CDR3 runs 12 residues from the cysteine to the phenylalanine. CDR3 DNA is the only sequence kept; it has 36 bases, read in frame from the first base. The germline V gene gives CDR1 as SGHVS and CDR2 as FNYEAQ. From each donor, a single peripheral blood sample of 100 to 150 mL on average was drawn into heparinised tubes. Using a panel that included CD45RO, CCR7, CD25, CD127, CD95 and CD27, naive, central memory, regulatory and stem cell-like memory CD4+ T cells were sorted on a BD FACSAria II. A purity above 95% was achieved for all sorted populations. PBMCs were isolated right away by Lymphoprep density gradient centrifugation and were stained directly, without culture. So that batch effects would be minimized, each experiment stained and sorted samples in pairs, pairing one healthy donor with one patient.

Sequencing was carried out using naive CD4+ T cells from blood. In the paper's terms, the cell subset or site label means: true naive CD4+ T cells. This sequence originates from a young man in good health. Recombination linked TRBV7-6 to TRBJ1-1; no D gene call is confident. The nucleotide sequence is given as TGTGCCAGCAGCCCCGGTGAGACTGAAGCTTTCTTT. Its translation is CASSPGETEAFF.